These 3 T cell receptor beta chains came from one sample sequenced in a study of shared clonotypes between healthy human individuals. The assay was immunoSEQ multiplex PCR, and TCRdb's table has in-frame clones only and misses some. The table lists roughly 2.2 million clones, less than 95% of them singletons, with around 0.35% in the top ten. The specimen was naive CD4+ T cells from PBMCs. Described subset: CD45RA+ positively selected. Receptors originate from a man aged 18 to 30 in good health. Some clones in this sample may be carry-over from other donors' samples.

V and J are TRBV9 and TRBJ2-1, with 9 nucleotides matching TRBD2. The germline V gene encodes CDR1 SGDLS and CDR2 YYNGEE. The trim removed 0 bases at V and 3 bases at J, leaving 10 bases unmatched. CDR3 length: 18 residues. CDR3 protein: CASSVGGSGRVIYNEQFF. The CDR3 nucleotides are TGTGCCAGCAGCGTAGGGGGTAGCGGGAGAGTCATCTACAATGAGCAGTTCTTC.

This clone was seen just once. The J gene is TRBJ1-2, the V gene TRBV19; unclear D gene. Germline loops: CDR1 LNHDA, CDR2 SQIVND (reference sequence). The CDR3 is 12 residues long. V lost 9 bases and J lost 4, with 12 bases in between. The CDR3 region has the DNA TGTGCCAGCCAGGTCCAGGCCTATGGCTACACCTTC. Its translation is CASQVQAYGYTF. The full variable domain, its missing parts supplied by reference TRBV19 and TRBJ1-2, is DGGITQSPKYLFRKEGQNVTLSCEQNLNHDAMYWYRQDPGQGLRLIYYSQIVNDFQKGDIAEGYSVSREKKESFPLTVTSAQKNPTAFYLCASQVQAYGYTFGSGTRLTVV.

The gene calls are TRBV7-3 and TRBJ2-3; tentatively, D is TRBD1 or TRBD2 (5 bases each). The CDR3 extends over 14 amino acids. CDR1 and CDR2 (germline): SGHTA, FQGTGA. With 8 bases removed from V and 0 bases from J, the gap between germline ends came to 12 bases. The CDR3, as DNA: TGTGCCAGCGCCCCCGGGGACAGCACAGATACGCAGTATTTT. It codes for CASAPGDSTDTQYF.